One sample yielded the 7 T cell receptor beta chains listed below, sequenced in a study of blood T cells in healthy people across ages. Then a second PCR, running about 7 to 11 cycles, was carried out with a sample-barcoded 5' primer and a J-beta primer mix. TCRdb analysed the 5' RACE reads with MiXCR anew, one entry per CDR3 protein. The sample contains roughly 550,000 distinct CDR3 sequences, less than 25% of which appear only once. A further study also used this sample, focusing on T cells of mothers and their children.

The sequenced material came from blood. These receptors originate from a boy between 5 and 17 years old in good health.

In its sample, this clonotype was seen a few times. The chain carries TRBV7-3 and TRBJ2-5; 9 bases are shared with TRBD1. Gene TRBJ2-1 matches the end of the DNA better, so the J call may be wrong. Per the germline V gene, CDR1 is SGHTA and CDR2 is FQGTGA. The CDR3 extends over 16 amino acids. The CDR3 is CASSLSPGQGGNEQFF. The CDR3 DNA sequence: TGTGCCAGCAGCTTATCTCCGGGACAGGGTGGCAATGAGCAGTTCTTC.

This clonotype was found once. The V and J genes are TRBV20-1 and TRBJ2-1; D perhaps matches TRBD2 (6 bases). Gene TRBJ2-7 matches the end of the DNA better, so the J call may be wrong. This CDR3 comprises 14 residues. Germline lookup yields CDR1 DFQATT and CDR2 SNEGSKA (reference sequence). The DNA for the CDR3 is TGCAGTGCTAGACCTTACGGGAGCCAATACGAGCAGTACTTC. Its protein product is CSARPYGSQYEQYF.

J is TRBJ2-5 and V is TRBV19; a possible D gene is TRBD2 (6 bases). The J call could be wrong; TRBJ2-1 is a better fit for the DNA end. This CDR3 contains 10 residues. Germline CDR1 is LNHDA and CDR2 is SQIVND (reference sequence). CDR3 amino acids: CASSGDEQFF. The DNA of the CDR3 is TGTGCCAGCTCGGGGGATGAGCAGTTCTTC.

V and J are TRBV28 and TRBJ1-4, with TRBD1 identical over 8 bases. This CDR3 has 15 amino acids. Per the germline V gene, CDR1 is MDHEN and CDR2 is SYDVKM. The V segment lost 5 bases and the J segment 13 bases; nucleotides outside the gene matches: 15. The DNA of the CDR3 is TGTGCCAGCAGTACAACGTCCGGGACAGGTCCGCGACTGTTTTTT. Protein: CASSTTSGTGPRLFF. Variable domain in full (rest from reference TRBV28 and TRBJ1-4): DVKVTQSSRYLVKRTGEKVFLECVQDMDHENMFWYRQDPGLGLRLIYFSYDVKMKEKGDIPEGYSVSREKKERFSLILESASTNQTSMYLCASSTTSGTGPRLFFGSGTQLSVL.

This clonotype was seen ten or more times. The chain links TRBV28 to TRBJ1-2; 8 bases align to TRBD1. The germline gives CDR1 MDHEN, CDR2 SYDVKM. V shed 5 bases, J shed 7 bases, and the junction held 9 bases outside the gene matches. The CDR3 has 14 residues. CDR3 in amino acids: CASSPTTTGGGYTF. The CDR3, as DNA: TGTGCCAGCAGTCCCACAACCACAGGGGGTGGCTACACCTTC.

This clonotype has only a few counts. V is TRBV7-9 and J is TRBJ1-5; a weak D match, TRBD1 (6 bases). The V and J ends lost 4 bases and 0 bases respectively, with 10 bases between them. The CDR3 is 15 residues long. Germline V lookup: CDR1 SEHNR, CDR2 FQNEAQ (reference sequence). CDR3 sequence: CASSSGAYSNQPQHF. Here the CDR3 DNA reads TGTGCCAGCAGCTCGGGGGCGTATAGCAATCAGCCCCAGCATTTT.

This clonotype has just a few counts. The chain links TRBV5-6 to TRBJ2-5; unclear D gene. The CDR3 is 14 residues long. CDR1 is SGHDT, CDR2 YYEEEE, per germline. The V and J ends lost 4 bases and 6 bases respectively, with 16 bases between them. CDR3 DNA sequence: TGTGCCAGCAGCGCCTACGATTATCGAAAGACCCAGTACTTC. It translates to CASSAYDYRKTQYF.